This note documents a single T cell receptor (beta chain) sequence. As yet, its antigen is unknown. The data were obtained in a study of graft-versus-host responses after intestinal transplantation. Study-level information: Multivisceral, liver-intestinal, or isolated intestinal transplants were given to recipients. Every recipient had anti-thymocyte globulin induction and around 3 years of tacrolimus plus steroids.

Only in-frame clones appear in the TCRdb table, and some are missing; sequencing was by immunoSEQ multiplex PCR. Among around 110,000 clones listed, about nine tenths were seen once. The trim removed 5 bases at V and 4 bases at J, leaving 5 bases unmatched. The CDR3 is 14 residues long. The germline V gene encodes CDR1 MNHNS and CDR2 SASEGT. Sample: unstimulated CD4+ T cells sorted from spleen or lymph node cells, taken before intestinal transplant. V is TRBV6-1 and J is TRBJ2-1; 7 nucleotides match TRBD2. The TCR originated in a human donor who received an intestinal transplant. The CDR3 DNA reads TGTGCCAGCAGTTCAGAGCGGGGATACAATGAGCAGTTCTTC. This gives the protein CASSSERGYNEQFF.